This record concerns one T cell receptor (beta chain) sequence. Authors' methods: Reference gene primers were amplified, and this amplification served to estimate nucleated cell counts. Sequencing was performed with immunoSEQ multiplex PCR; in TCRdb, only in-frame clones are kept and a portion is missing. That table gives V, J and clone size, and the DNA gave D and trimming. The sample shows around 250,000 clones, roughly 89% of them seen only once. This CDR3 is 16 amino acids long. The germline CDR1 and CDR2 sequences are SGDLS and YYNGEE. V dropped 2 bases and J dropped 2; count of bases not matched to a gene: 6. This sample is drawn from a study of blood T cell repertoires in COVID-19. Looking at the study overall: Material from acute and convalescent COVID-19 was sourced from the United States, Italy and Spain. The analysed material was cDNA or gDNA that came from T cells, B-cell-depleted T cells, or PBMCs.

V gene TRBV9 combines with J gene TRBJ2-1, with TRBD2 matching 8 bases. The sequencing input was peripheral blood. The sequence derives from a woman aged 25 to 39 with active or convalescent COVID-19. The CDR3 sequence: CASSVGGAGAYNEQFF. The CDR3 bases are TGTGCCAGCAGCGTTGGAGGAGCGGGGGCCTACAATGAGCAGTTCTTC.